This T cell receptor (beta chain) is from a study of cytomegalovirus exposure and HLA in healthy donors (dated by TCRdb to 2015 to 2018). With respect to the entire study: An earlier analysis of some 620 of the donors reported approximately 300 Gb of sequence data and around 120 million unique TCR beta sequences obtained from about 200 million T cells. An early release covering around 630 HLA-typed donors comprised about 310 gigabases of sequencing data and 85 million to 100 million unique TCR sequences. Among the roughly 400 genotyped donors, around 81% belonged to the genetic ancestry cluster associated with self-reported Caucasian donors. The aim of the study was to test whether cataloging public T cell receptors could identify signatures of past pathogen exposure. Using immunosequencing, the study profiled T cell repertoires from around 680 subjects and related those repertoires to cytomegalovirus serostatus. Along with the approximately 620-subject first cohort, a separate validation cohort of over a hundred different subjects was used. High-throughput TCR immunosequencing, statistical association of individual TCRs with disease status, and machine learning were combined to predict cytomegalovirus infection status. In a later analysis, previously published TCR beta repertoires from several hundred donors were re-analyzed and high-resolution HLA genotyping was added so that TCR occurrence patterns could be studied. Rather than drawing on any new phenotypic data, the later analysis identified candidate immune exposures from TCR beta sequences and the way those sequences occurred across donors. In an earlier analysis of 587 of the donors, high-throughput TCR beta sequencing was used to judge whether each TCR beta V gene segment behaved as functional or pseudogenic. Donor age, sex, ethnicity and CMV serostatus were compiled together with the repertoire data. A later genetic analysis took genome-wide SNP genotypes for about 65% of the roughly 670 donors and used that subset as a discovery cohort. All discovery cohort repertoires had been generated on a single sequencing platform. Class I and class II HLA loci were covered by the typing at four-digit resolution. The number of donors typed differed by locus, with about 629-630 for A, B, C, DRB1 and DQB1, roughly 550 for DQA1, about 610 for DPA1, and 472 for DPB1. Because of strong linkage in the cohort, roughly 5 DR-DQ haplotypes were treated as single units for association and clustering. Across under 500 genotyped donors of the cohort, an average of approximately 200,000 unique TCR beta nucleotide sequences per donor were sequenced, and 15% to 20% of those sequences were non-productive. What the study reported, not specific to this receptor: An association between a missense DCLRE1C variant and V-gene and J-gene trimming of TCR beta chains was found in a later genetic analysis and replicated in an independent cohort. Because HLA typing was unavailable for some donors at each locus, only the typed subset was used in association tests. Specific HLA alleles were associated with around 18,000 TCR beta sequences at a false discovery rate of 0.05 in a later analysis. A total of 150 to 200 TCR beta chains were listed by the study as associated with cytomegalovirus. According to a later analysis, TCR association rates differed among HLA loci, with DRB1 alleles showing the most associated TCRs and HLA-C alleles showing the fewest. It was suggested by the authors that the approach could potentially be generalized to other disease states and immunological phenotypes. Immune exposure information for the cohort was limited to CMV serostatus. The classifier was reported to diagnose cytomegalovirus status with high specificity and sensitivity in both the original cohort and the validation cohort. When HLA alleles, especially DR and DQ, strongly co-occurred, TCR associations were difficult to assign to individual alleles. Linkage disequilibrium might explain the correlated functional status among segregating V segments, but an unknown experimental factor could not be ruled out. A later genetic analysis reported fewer N-insertions in productive TCRs among donors in an Asian-associated ancestry cluster than the roughly 700-donor mean. In a later analysis, several top co-occurrence clusters were reported to appear linked to parvovirus B19, influenza, CMV and Epstein-Barr virus. The sequencing pipeline was judged likely to have produced a cluster of highly shared sequence variants as a technical artifact. An earlier analysis of some 560 of the donors showed that most TCR beta V segments appeared in productive rearrangements either about 87% or about 30% of the time, which broadly matched IMGT annotations. Some IMGT-functional V segments, including TRBV6-2 and TRBV6-3, could not be distinguished by the 87-base-pair reads and were therefore excluded. The presence/absence analyses assumed that sequencing depth was roughly uniform across donors, and that assumption may not be true. The earlier analysis of some 540 of the donors excluded roughly 16 rarely observed V segments, including chromosome 9 orphons, because counts were too low. In this cohort, only TCR beta chains were sequenced, and detectable features were limited by the absence of alpha or paired-chain data. Most TCR sequences were observed very rarely across donors, whereas some public TCRs were present in many individuals. A further reported finding was that TCR beta sequences accurately predicted the HLA-A and HLA-B alleles for most subjects in the first cohort. A few of the identified cytomegalovirus-associated TCR beta chains were confirmed in vitro to be specific for cytomegalovirus antigens. In a later analysis, HLA-associated TCR beta chains showed more clonal expansion and lower generation probabilities than non-associated chains that were equally common. Most CMV-associated TCR beta chains appeared to be HLA-restricted in a later analysis, and the HLA associations seemed to be driven largely by CMV exposure.

From V the trimming removes 4 bases and from J it removes 5 bases, while the gene matches leave 4 bases of the junction unaccounted for. Taken from cysteine to phenylalanine, the CDR3 has 15 residues. The read is trimmed to its CDR3 DNA, 45 bases read in frame from base 1. Per the germline V gene, MRHNA is the CDR1 and SNTAGT is the CDR2. The library relied on the immunoSEQ multiplex PCR assay. For the multiplex PCR, a mixture combining 60 forward primers for TCR Vbeta segments and 13 reverse primers for TCR Jbeta segments was used. The CDR3 region of rearranged TCR beta genes was amplified from genomic DNA by a multiplex PCR assay. On the Illumina HiSeq System, the amplified TCR beta libraries were sequenced as 87-base-pair reads. From the authors' description of their analysis: Across the 640 or so repertoires, a later analysis counted tens of millions of unique TCR beta chains, about 10 million of which were shared by at least two donors. A nearest-neighbor algorithm error-corrected the raw reads and collapsed the reads into unique sequences, merging closely related sequences to remove PCR and sequencing errors. CDR3 sequences were aligned to IMGT reference sequences to assign V, D and J gene segments. Each retained sequence needed at least a six-nucleotide match to both a V gene segment and a J gene segment. Rearrangements were called productive when the CDR3 lacked stop codons and stayed in frame with V and J; all others were non-productive. CDR3 was defined by IMGT convention, running from the second conserved V-encoded cysteine to the conserved J-encoded phenylalanine. The earlier analysis of fewer than 700 of the donors excluded sequences that lacked an unambiguous match to a single V gene segment. In an earlier analysis of some 590 of the donors, a V segment was called functional when productive rearrangements were above 56.7%, and segregating when the standard deviation between donors exceeded 5%. To diagnose cytomegalovirus status from the catalog of TCR beta chain sequences, a statistical classification framework was built. A later analysis assigned V and J genes by comparing TCR nucleotide sequences with IMGT/GENE-DB human TR gene sequences. The TCRdist pipeline was used in a later analysis to assign CDR3 sequences and most-parsimonious VDJ recombination scenarios. In a later analysis, each TCR beta chain was defined by its CDR3 amino acid sequence together with its V-gene family, and reads lacking a unique V-gene family were excluded. To address suspected cross-contamination and a sequencing artifact, a later analysis removed approximately 590 highly shared, low-generation-probability nucleotide sequences. A later analysis calculated a clonal expansion index for each public chain from normalized within-repertoire ranks of inferred template counts. Generation probabilities in a later analysis came from a VDJ recombination model fitted to out-of-frame rearrangements, and those results were checked against IGoR. In a later analysis, TCR-TCR, TCR-HLA and TCR-CMV co-occurrence was scored with hypergeometric tests, and a repertoire-size bias correction was applied to TCR pairs. False discovery rates were estimated in a later analysis by permuting HLA or CMV assignments 20 times. A later analysis grouped co-occurring TCRs with DBSCAN, adding TCRdist sequence similarity when clustering within HLA-allele-positive subsets. Repertoires with fewer than 30,000 or more than 120,000 public chains, plus five repertoires with anomalous nucleotide sharing, were excluded from co-occurrence clustering. TCRdb retrieved this table from immuneACCESS and kept in-frame rearrangements only. Not all clones are present; in checked studies, unresolved V genes account for under half, and no reason is known for the remainder. That table is the source of V, J and clone size, and D and trimming were worked out from the DNA. The sample has about 120,000 clones on record, less than 85% of them singletons. The ten largest clones add up to over 15% of the sample.

The cohort comprised 666 healthy bone marrow donors. At the time of sampling, every cohort member was nominally healthy, though immune exposures that went unrecorded were likely present. The donor tested CMV seropositive and was one of the 289 seropositive cohort members. Every donor gave a peripheral blood sample, and the peripheral blood mononuclear cells from that sample were used for TCR beta sequencing. The Qiagen DNeasy Blood Extraction Kit was used to extract genomic DNA from the blood cell samples. Concerning this clone: Its antigen is still unknown. Per-nucleotide qualities are absent, and no much larger clonotype sits a single base away.

The chain uses TRBV6-4 and TRBJ2-3, with 12 middle bases fitting TRBD2. The TCR was taken from a man aged 18 to 30 in good health and CMV-seropositive. Specimen: PBMCs. The encoded CDR3 is CASSATSGGGDTQYF. The nucleotide sequence reads as follows: TGTGCCAGCAGTGCGACTAGCGGGGGAGGAGATACGCAGTATTTT.